This is a list of T cell receptor beta chains from one sample in a study of blood T cell repertoires in COVID-19. This table comes from immunoSEQ multiplex PCR, and its TCRdb copy is limited to in-frame clones, with some not included. The repertoire holds hundreds of thousands of clones, with around four fifths as singletons. Sequencing was done on a sample of peripheral blood. Receptors were obtained from a woman in her seventies with active or convalescent COVID-19. The CDR3 runs from the conserved cysteine through the conserved F or W. Each record gives: D gene, J gene, clone size, V gene, CDR3 protein, CDR3 DNA. The D gene is left open where the match is weak. Expanded clones get a size class; other rows say once, few or many, or leave the size out.

D: TRBD2
J: TRBJ2-2
size: .
V: TRBV24-1
CDR3: CATSDLLAGGLRLFF
DNA: TGTGCCACCAGTGATTTGCTAGCGGGAGGTCTCAGGCTGTTTTTT

D: TRBD1
J: TRBJ1-1
size: .
V: TRBV5-4
CDR3: CASSLDQGAAEAFF
DNA: TGTGCCAGCAGCTTGGATCAGGGGGCGGCTGAAGCTTTCTTT

D: TRBD1
J: TRBJ1-1
size: .
V: TRBV6-5
CDR3: CASTHRGKGTEAFF
DNA: TGTGCCAGCACCCACAGGGGGAAGGGCACTGAAGCTTTCTTT

D: .
J: TRBJ1-2
size: few
V: TRBV19
CDR3: CASSMLMAVHGYTF
DNA: TGTGCCAGTAGTATGTTAATGGCGGTCCATGGCTACACCTTC

D: TRBD1
J: TRBJ1-6
size: .
V: TRBV5-1
CDR3: CASSLGTGVSPLHF
DNA: TGCGCCAGCAGCTTAGGGACAGGGGTATCACCCCTCCACTTT

D: TRBD1
J: TRBJ1-6
size: once
V: TRBV28
CDR3: CASSLDQGASSPLHF
DNA: TGTGCCAGCAGTTTAGATCAGGGGGCGAGTTCACCCCTCCACTTT

D: .
J: TRBJ1-5
size: .
V: TRBV19
CDR3: CASSPGSWRQPQHF
DNA: TGTGCCAGTAGTCCTGGCTCCTGGAGGCAGCCCCAGCATTTT

D: TRBD1
J: TRBJ1-2
size: few
V: TRBV7-2
CDR3: CASSSLGQGPQGYTF
DNA: TGTGCCAGCAGCTCGCTCGGACAGGGGCCGCAAGGCTACACCTTC

D: TRBD2
J: TRBJ2-3
size: .
V: TRBV15
CDR3: CATSRGLLAGGTDTQYF
DNA: TGTGCCACCAGCAGAGGCCTTTTAGCGGGGGGCACAGATACGCAGTATTTT

D: .
J: TRBJ1-4
size: few
V: TRBV7-9
CDR3: CASSPGDTNEKLFF
DNA: TGTGCCAGCAGCCCAGGGGACACTAATGAAAAACTGTTTTTT

D: TRBD2
J: TRBJ2-3
size: .
V: TRBV5-1
CDR3: CASSKGQRGNTDTQYF
DNA: TGCGCCAGCAGCAAGGGCCAGCGGGGCAACACAGATACGCAGTATTTT

D: TRBD1
J: TRBJ1-5
size: .
V: TRBV5-1
CDR3: CASSMTGAGPQHF
DNA: TGCGCCAGCAGCATGACAGGGGCCGGGCCCCAGCATTTT

D: .
J: TRBJ2-5
size: .
V: TRBV28
CDR3: CASSLLPGRSQETQYF
DNA: TGTGCCAGCAGTTTATTGCCGGGAAGGTCCCAAGAGACCCAGTACTTC

D: .
J: TRBJ2-5
size: .
V: TRBV6-4
CDR3: CASSDSYPGETQYF
DNA: TGTGCCAGCAGTGACTCCTACCCGGGGGAGACCCAGTACTTC

D: TRBD2
J: TRBJ2-1
size: once
V: TRBV11-3
CDR3: CASSLEGSGDAGYNEQFF
DNA: TGTGCCAGCAGCTTAGAGGGTAGCGGGGACGCCGGATACAATGAGCAGTTCTTC

D: TRBD1
J: TRBJ2-5
size: .
V: TRBV7-9
CDR3: CASSPFRDRGETQYF
DNA: TGTGCCAGCAGCCCATTCCGGGACAGGGGAGAGACCCAGTACTTC

D: .
J: TRBJ1-5
size: .
V: TRBV7-2
CDR3: CASSLVSGPANQHF
DNA: TGTGCCAGCAGCTTAGTTTCAGGGCCCGCTAACCAGCATTTT

D: TRBD1
J: TRBJ2-3
size: .
V: TRBV7-6
CDR3: CASSPRLGQRDTDTQYF
DNA: TGTGCCAGCAGCCCCCGGCTGGGACAGAGAGACACAGATACGCAGTATTTT

D: TRBD1
J: TRBJ1-1
size: .
V: TRBV5-4
CDR3: CASSLVGQVNTEAFF
DNA: TGTGCCAGCAGCTTGGTAGGACAGGTGAACACTGAAGCTTTCTTT

D: .
J: TRBJ2-3
size: .
V: TRBV5-6
CDR3: CASSLGWGIQYF
DNA: TGTGCCAGCAGCTTGGGGTGGGGCATACAGTATTTT

D: .
J: TRBJ1-2
size: .
V: TRBV5-6
CDR3: CASSPAGGISGYTF
DNA: TGTGCCAGCAGCCCCGCCGGGGGGATTAGTGGCTACACCTTC

D: .
J: TRBJ1-5
size: .
V: TRBV2
CDR3: CASMDGRRNQPQHF
DNA: TGTGCCAGCATGGATGGCAGGAGGAATCAGCCCCAGCATTTT

D: .
J: TRBJ2-5
size: .
V: TRBV24-1
CDR3: CATSGRGIQETQYF
DNA: TGTGCCACCAGTGGTAGGGGAATACAAGAGACCCAGTACTTC

D: .
J: TRBJ2-1
size: .
V: TRBV6-2/TRBV6-3
CDR3: CASSIMRGNEQFF
DNA: TGTGCCAGCAGTATCATGAGGGGGAATGAGCAGTTCTTC

D: .
J: TRBJ2-3
size: .
V: TRBV18
CDR3: CASSLTGHITDTQYF
DNA: TGTGCCAGCTCTCTGACGGGACACATCACAGATACGCAGTATTTT

D: TRBD2
J: TRBJ2-2
size: .
V: TRBV30
CDR3: CAWRTSGGTGELFF
DNA: TGTGCCTGGCGGACTTCCGGGGGGACCGGGGAGCTGTTTTTT

D: TRBD2
J: TRBJ2-3
size: .
V: TRBV6-1
CDR3: CASSEYRGSSDTQYF
DNA: TGTGCCAGCAGTGAATATCGCGGGAGTTCAGATACGCAGTATTTT

D: TRBD1
J: TRBJ2-3
size: once
V: TRBV10-3
CDR3: CATSGQGRVGGTDTQYF
DNA: TGTGCCACCTCGGGACAGGGGCGAGTCGGGGGCACAGATACGCAGTATTTT

D: .
J: TRBJ2-7
size: .
V: TRBV5-4
CDR3: CASSFDTGVSYEQYF
DNA: TGTGCCAGCAGCTTCGACACCGGGGTATCCTACGAGCAGTACTTC

D: .
J: TRBJ2-7
size: .
V: TRBV3-1/TRBV3-2
CDR3: CASSPTGYEQYF
DNA: TGTGCCAGCAGCCCGACAGGATACGAGCAGTACTTC

D: .
J: TRBJ1-1
size: .
V: TRBV19
CDR3: CASSRRGSMNTEAFF
DNA: TGTGCCAGTAGTAGGAGGGGTTCCATGAACACTGAAGCTTTCTTT

D: .
J: TRBJ2-3
size: .
V: TRBV5-1
CDR3: CASSLFLSTQNSDTQYF
DNA: TGCGCCAGCAGCCTCTTCCTATCTACCCAAAACTCAGATACGCAGTATTTT

D: .
J: TRBJ2-5
size: .
V: TRBV7-3
CDR3: CASSLMGETQYF
DNA: TGTGCCAGCAGCTTAATGGGCGAGACCCAGTACTTC

D: TRBD1
J: TRBJ2-5
size: .
V: TRBV7-9
CDR3: CASSFRGHSQETQYF
DNA: TGTGCCAGCAGCTTCAGGGGGCACAGTCAAGAGACCCAGTACTTC

D: TRBD1
J: TRBJ1-2
size: few
V: TRBV7-2
CDR3: CASSLTGTGAGGYTF
DNA: TGTGCCAGCAGCTTAACCGGGACAGGGGCTGGCGGCTACACCTTC

D: .
J: TRBJ2-5
size: .
V: TRBV5-4
CDR3: CASYGQGETQYF
DNA: TGTGCCAGCTACGGGCAGGGGGAGACCCAGTACTTC

D: .
J: TRBJ1-2
size: .
V: TRBV5-1
CDR3: CASSLVAQVYGYTF
DNA: TGCGCCAGCAGCTTGGTAGCACAGGTCTATGGCTACACCTTC

D: .
J: TRBJ1-5
size: .
V: TRBV7-2
CDR3: CASSFRGDQPQHF
DNA: TGTGCCAGCAGCTTTCGGGGAGATCAGCCCCAGCATTTT

D: .
J: TRBJ2-5
size: .
V: TRBV5-6
CDR3: CASSPGTSLVETQYF
DNA: TGTGCCAGCAGCCCCGGGACATCCCTCGTCGAGACCCAGTACTTC

D: TRBD1
J: TRBJ1-4
size: .
V: TRBV6-6
CDR3: CASSGQGQLFF
DNA: TGTGCCAGCAGTGGACAGGGGCAACTGTTTTTT

D: .
J: TRBJ2-3
size: once
V: TRBV19
CDR3: CASSPIQASTDTQYF
DNA: TGTGCCAGTAGTCCGATACAGGCGAGCACAGATACGCAGTATTTT

D: TRBD2
J: TRBJ2-1
size: .
V: TRBV10-3
CDR3: CAIGTSGGAYEQFF
DNA: TGTGCCATCGGTACGAGCGGGGGGGCGTATGAGCAGTTCTTC

D: .
J: TRBJ1-1
size: .
V: TRBV10-3
CDR3: CAISDPGHPNTEAFF
DNA: TGTGCCATCAGTGATCCGGGACACCCGAACACTGAAGCTTTCTTT

D: .
J: TRBJ2-6
size: once
V: TRBV5-1
CDR3: CASSLASFTGANVLTF
DNA: TGCGCCAGCAGCTTAGCTTCGTTTACTGGGGCCAACGTCCTGACTTTC

D: .
J: TRBJ2-5
size: .
V: TRBV5-1
CDR3: CASSFLGGEETQYF
DNA: TGCGCCAGCAGCTTTCTAGGGGGAGAAGAGACCCAGTACTTC

D: TRBD2
J: TRBJ2-1
size: .
V: TRBV27
CDR3: CASSPFVSGMSYNEQFF
DNA: TGTGCCAGCAGTCCGTTCGTTAGCGGGATGTCCTACAATGAGCAGTTCTTC